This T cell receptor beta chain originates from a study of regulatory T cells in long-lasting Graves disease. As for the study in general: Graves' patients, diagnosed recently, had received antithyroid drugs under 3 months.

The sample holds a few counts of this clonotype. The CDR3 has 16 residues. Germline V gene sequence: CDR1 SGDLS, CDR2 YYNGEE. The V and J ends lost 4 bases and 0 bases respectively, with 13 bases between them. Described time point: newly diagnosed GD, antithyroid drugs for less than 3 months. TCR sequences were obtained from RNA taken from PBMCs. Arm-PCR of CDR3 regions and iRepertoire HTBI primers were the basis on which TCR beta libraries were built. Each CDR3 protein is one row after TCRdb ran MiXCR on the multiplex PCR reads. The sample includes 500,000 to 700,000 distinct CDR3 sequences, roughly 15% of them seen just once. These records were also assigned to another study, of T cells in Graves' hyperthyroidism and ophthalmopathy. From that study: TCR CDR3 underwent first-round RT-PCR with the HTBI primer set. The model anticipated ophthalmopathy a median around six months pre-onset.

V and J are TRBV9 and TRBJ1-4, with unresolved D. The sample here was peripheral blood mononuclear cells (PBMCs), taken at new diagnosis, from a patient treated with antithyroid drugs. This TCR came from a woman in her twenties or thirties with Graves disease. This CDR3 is CASSPDSGATNEKLFF. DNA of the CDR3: TGTGCCAGCAGCCCCGATAGTGGGGCAACTAATGAAAAACTGTTTTTT.